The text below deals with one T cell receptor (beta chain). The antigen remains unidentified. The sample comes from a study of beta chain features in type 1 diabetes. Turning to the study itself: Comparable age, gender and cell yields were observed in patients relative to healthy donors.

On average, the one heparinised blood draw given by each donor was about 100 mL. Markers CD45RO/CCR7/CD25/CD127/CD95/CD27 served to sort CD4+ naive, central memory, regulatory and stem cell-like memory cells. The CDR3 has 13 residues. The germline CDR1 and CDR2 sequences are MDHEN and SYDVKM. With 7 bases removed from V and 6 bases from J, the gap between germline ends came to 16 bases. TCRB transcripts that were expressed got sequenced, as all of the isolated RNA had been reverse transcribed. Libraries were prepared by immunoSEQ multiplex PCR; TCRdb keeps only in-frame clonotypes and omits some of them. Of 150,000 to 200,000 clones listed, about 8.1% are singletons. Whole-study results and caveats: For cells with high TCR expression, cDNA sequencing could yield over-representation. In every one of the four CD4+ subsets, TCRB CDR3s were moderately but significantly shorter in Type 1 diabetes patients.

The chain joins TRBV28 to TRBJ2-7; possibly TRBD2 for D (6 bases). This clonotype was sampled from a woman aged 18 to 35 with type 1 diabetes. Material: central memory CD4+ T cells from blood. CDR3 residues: CASTKGGFSEQYF. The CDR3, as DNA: TGTGCCAGCACTAAGGGAGGATTCAGCGAGCAGTACTTC.